This TCR beta chain was obtained from a study of technical replicates of blood from several donors. The CDR3 sequence is 16 residues long. Unmatched junction bases numbered 7, after V lost 5 bases and J lost 4 bases. Germline V lookup: CDR1 SEHNR, CDR2 FQNEAQ (reference sequence). Generated by immunoSEQ multiplex PCR, the TCRdb table keeps only in-frame clones and is missing some. Of around 93,000 clones listed, approximately 95% were seen once; the top ten hold roughly 0.35%. The source of this sequence is a human donor in good health. The rearrangement uses TRBV7-9 and TRBJ2-7; 14 bases are a match to TRBD2. The material sequenced was T cells isolated from PBMCs. CDR3 loop: CASSPPGLAGEYEQYF. The CDR3 nucleotides are TGTGCCAGCAGCCCGCCGGGACTAGCGGGAGAGTACGAGCAGTACTTC. Using reference TRBV7-9 and TRBJ2-7 for the parts outside the CDR3, the full variable domain is DTGVSQNPRHKITKRGQNVTFRCDPISEHNRLYWYRQTLGQGPEFLTYFQNEAQLEKSRLLSDRFSAERPKGSFSTLEIQRTEQGDSAMYLCASSPPGLAGEYEQYFGPGTRLTVT.